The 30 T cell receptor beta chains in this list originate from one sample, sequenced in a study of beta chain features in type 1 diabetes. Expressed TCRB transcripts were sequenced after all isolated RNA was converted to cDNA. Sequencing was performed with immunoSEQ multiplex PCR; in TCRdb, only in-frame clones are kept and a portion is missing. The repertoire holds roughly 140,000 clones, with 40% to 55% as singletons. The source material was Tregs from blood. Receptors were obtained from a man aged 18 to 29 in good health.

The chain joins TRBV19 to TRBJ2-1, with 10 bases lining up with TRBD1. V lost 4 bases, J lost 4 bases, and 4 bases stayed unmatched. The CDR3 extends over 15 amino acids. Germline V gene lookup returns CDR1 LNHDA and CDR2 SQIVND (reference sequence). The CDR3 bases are TGTGCCAGTAGTAACCGGGACAGGGGTTACAATGAGCAGTTCTTC. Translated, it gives CASSNRDRGYNEQFF.

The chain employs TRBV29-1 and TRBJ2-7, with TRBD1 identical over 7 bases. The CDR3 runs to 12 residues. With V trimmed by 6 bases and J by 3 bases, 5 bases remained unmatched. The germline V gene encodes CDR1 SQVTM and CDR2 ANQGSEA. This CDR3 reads CSVLGQVYEQYF. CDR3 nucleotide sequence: TGCAGCGTCCTCGGACAGGTCTACGAGCAGTACTTC.

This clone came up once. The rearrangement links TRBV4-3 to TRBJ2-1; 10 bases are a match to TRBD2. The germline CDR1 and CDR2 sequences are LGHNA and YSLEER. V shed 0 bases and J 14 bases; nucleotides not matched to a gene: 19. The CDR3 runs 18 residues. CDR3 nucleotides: TGCGCCAGCAGCCAAGAAGTTGCCCTAGCGGGAGACAACCGAATGGAGTTCTTC. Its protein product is CASSQEVALAGDNRMEFF.

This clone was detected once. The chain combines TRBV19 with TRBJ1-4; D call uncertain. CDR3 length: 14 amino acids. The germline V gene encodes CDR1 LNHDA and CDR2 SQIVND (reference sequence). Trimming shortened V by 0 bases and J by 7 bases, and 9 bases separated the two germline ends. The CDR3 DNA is TGTGCCAGTAGTATAGAGGGAAGCGGTGAAAAACTGTTTTTT. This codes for CASSIEGSGEKLFF.

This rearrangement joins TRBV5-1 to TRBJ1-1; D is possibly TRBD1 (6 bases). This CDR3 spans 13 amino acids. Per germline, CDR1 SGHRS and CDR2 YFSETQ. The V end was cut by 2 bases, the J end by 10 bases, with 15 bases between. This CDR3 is CASSLTGSLGAFF. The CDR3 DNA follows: TGCGCCAGCAGCTTAACAGGGTCCCTCGGAGCTTTCTTT. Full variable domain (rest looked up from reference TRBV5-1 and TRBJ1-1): KAGVTQTPRYLIKTRGQQVTLSCSPISGHRSVSWYQQTPGQGLQFLFEYFSETQRNKGNFPGRFSGRQFSNSRSEMNVSTLELGDSALYLCASSLTGSLGAFFGQGTRLTVV.

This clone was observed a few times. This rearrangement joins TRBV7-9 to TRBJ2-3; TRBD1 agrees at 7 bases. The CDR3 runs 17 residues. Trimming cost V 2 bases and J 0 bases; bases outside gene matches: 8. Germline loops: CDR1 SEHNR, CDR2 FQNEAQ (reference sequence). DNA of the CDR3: TGTGCCAGCAGCTTATACTTCCGCAGGGGGAGCACAGATACGCAGTATTTT. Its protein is CASSLYFRRGSTDTQYF.

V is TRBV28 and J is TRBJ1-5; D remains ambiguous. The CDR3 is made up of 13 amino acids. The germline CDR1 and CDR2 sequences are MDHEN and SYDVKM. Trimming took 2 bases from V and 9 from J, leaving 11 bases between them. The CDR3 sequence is CASSLGWARPQHF. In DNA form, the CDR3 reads TGTGCCAGCAGTTTAGGATGGGCGCGGCCCCAGCATTTT.

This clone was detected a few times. This CDR3 reads CSVRGLAGTNTGELFF. For the CDR3, the DNA is TGCAGCGTTCGAGGACTAGCGGGAACGAACACCGGGGAGCTGTTTTTT. This chain uses TRBV29-1 with TRBJ2-2; 12 bases agree with TRBD2. Trimming removed 5 bases from V and 0 bases from J; junction bases left unmatched: 4. The CDR3 sequence is 16 residues long. In germline, CDR1 is SQVTM, CDR2 ANQGSEA.

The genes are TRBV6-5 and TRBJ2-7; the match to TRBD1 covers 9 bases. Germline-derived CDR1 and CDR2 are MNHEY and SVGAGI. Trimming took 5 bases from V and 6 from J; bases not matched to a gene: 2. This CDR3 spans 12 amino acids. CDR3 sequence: CASSGQGREQYF. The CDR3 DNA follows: TGTGCCAGCAGTGGACAGGGGCGCGAGCAGTACTTC.

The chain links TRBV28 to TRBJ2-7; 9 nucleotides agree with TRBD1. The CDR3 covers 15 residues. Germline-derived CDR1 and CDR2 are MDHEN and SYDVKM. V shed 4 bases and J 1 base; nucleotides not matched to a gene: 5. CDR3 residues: CASSSAGQGSYEQYF. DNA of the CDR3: TGTGCCAGCAGTTCTGCCGGACAGGGGTCCTACGAGCAGTACTTC.

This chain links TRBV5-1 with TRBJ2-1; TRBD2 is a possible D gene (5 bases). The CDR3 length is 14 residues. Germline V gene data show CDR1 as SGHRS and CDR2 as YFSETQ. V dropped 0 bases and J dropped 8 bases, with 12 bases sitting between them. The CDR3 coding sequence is TGCGCCAGCAGCTTGGAGGGAGTAAGGGATGAGCAGTTCTTC. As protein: CASSLEGVRDEQFF.

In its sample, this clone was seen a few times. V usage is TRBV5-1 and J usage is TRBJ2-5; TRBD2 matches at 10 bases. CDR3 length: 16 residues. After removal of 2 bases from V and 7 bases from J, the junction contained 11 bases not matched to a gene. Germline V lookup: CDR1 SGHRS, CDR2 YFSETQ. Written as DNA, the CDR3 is TGCGCCAGCAGCTTAGGGACTAGCGTTCCGTACGGGACCCAGTACTTC. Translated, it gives CASSLGTSVPYGTQYF.

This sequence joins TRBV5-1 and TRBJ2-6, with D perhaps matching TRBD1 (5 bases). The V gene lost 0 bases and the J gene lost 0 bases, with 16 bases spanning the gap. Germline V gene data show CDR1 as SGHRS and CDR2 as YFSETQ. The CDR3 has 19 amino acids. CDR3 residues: CASSLDGRVGPSGANVLTF. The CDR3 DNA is TGCGCCAGCAGCTTGGATGGCAGGGTAGGTCCCTCTGGGGCCAACGTCCTGACTTTC. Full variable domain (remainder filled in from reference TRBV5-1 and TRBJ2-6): KAGVTQTPRYLIKTRGQQVTLSCSPISGHRSVSWYQQTPGQGLQFLFEYFSETQRNKGNFPGRFSGRQFSNSRSEMNVSTLELGDSALYLCASSLDGRVGPSGANVLTFGAGSRLTVL.

The CDR3 DNA sequence: TGTGCCAGCAGTTTATCGCAGGGCCACGAGCAGTACTTC. Residues: CASSLSQGHEQYF. The rearrangement links TRBV27 to TRBJ2-7; D is possibly TRBD1 (5 bases). This CDR3 comprises 13 residues. The V end was cut by 0 bases, the J end by 5 bases, with 8 bases between. Germline assignment: CDR1 MNHEY and CDR2 SMNVEV (reference sequence).

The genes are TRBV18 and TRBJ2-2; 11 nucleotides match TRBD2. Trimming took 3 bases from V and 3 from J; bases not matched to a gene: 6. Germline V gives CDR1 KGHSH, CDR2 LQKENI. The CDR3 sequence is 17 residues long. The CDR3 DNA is TGTGCCAGCTCACCGATGGGACTAGCGGCTTACACCGGGGAGCTGTTTTTT. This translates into CASSPMGLAAYTGELFF.

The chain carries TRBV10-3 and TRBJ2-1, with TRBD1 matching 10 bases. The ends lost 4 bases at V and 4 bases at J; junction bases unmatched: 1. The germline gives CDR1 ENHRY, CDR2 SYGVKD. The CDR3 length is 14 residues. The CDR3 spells CAISGDRGYNEQFF. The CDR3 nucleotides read TGTGCCATCAGTGGGGACAGGGGTTACAATGAGCAGTTCTTC.

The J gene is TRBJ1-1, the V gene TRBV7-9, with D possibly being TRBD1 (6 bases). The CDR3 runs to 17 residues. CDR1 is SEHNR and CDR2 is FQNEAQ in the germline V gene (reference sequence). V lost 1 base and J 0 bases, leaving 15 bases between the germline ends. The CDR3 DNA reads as TGTGCCAGCAGCTTAGGTACGTTGGGGGCGATGAACACTGAAGCTTTCTTT. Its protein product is CASSLGTLGAMNTEAFF.

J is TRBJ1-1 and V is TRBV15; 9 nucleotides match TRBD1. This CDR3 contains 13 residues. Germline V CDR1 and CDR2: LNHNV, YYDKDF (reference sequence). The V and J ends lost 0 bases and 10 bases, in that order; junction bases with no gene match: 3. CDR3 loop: CATSRELTGGAFF. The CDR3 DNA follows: TGTGCCACCAGCAGAGAGTTGACAGGGGGAGCTTTCTTT.

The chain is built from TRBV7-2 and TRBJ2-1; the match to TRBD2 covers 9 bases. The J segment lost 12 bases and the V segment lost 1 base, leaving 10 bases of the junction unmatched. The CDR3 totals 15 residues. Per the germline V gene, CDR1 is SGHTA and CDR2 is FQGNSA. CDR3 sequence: CASSLDRGAGGSQFF. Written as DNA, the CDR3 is TGTGCCAGCAGCTTAGATCGAGGAGCGGGGGGATCGCAGTTCTTC.

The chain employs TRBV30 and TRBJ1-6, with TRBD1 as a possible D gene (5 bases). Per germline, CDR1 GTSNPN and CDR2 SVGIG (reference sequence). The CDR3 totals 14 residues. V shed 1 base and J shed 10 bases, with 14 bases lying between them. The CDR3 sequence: CAWSGQQVGSPLHF. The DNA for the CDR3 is TGTGCCTGGAGTGGACAGCAGGTGGGGTCACCCCTCCACTTT.

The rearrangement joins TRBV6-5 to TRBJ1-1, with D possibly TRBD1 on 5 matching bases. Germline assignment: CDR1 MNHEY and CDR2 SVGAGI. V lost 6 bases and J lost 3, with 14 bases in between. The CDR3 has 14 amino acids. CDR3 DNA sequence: TGTGCCAGCAGCCGAAGCACAGGTTACACTGAAGCTTTCTTT. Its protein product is CASSRSTGYTEAFF.

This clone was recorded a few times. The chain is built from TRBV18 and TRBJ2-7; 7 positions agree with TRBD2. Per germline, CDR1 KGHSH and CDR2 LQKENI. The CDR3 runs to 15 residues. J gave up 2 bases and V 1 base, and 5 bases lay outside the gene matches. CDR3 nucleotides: TGTGCCAGCTCACCACAGCAGAGCGGGACCTACGAGCAGTACTTC. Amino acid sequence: CASSPQQSGTYEQYF.

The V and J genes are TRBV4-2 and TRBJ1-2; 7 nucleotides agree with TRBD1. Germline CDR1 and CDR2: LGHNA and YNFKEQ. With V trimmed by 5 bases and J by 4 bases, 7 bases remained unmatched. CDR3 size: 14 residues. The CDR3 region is CASSANRGSYGYTF. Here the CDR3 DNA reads TGTGCCAGCAGCGCCAACAGGGGCTCCTATGGCTACACCTTC.

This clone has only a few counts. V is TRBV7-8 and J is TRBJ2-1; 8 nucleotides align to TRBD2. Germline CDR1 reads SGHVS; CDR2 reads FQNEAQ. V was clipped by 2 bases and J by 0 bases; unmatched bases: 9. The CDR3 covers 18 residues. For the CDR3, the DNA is TGTGCCAGCAGCTTATACCTAGCGGGTTGGGGCTCCTACAATGAGCAGTTCTTC. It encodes CASSLYLAGWGSYNEQFF.

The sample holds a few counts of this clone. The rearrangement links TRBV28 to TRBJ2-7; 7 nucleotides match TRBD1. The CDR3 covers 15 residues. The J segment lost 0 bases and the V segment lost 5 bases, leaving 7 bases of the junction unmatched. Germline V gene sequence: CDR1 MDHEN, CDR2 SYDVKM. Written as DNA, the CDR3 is TGTGCCAGCAGTCTACAGGGGCAAAACTCCTACGAGCAGTACTTC. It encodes CASSLQGQNSYEQYF.

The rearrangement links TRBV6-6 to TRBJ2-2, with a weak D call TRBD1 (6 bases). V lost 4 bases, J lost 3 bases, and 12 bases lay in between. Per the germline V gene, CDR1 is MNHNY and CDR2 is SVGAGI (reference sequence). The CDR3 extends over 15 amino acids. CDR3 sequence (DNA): TGTGCCAGCAGTTCGCAGGGGCGATACACCGGGGAGCTGTTTTTT. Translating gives CASSSQGRYTGELFF.

In DNA, the CDR3 is TGTGCCAGCAGCTTATTCAGGGCTGGGGCCAACGTCCTGACTTTC. Amino acids: CASSLFRAGANVLTF. This sequence joins TRBV7-2 and TRBJ2-6; D may be TRBD1 (5 bases). In germline, CDR1 is SGHTA, CDR2 FQGNSA. This CDR3 has 15 residues. The ends were cut back, 2 bases at V and 2 bases at J, with 7 bases in the middle.

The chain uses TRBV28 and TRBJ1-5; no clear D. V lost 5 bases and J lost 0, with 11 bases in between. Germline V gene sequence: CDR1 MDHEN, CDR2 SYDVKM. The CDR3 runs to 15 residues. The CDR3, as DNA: TGTGCCAGCAGTAAAACAGATCGTAGCAATCAGCCCCAGCATTTT. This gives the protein CASSKTDRSNQPQHF.

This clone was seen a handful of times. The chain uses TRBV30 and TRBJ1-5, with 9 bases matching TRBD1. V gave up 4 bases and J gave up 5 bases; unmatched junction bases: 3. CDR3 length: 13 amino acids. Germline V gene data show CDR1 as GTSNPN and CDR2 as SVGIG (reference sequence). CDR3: CAWTGQGHQPQHF. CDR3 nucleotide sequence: TGTGCCTGGACCGGACAGGGGCATCAGCCCCAGCATTTT. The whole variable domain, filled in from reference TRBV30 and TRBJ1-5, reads SQTIHQWPATLVQPVGSPLSLECTVEGTSNPNLYWYRQAAGRGLQLLFYSVGIGQISSEVPQNLSASRPQDRQFILSSKKLLLSDSGFYLCAWTGQGHQPQHFGDGTRLSIL.

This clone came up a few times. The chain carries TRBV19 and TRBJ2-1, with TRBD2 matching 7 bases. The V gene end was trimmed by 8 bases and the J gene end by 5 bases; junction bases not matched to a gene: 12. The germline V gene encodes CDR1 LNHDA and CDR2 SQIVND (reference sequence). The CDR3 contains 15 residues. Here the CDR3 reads CASSRTSMANNEQFF. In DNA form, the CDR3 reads TGTGCCAGTTCTCGGACTAGTATGGCCAACAATGAGCAGTTCTTC.